The 5 T cell receptor beta chains below all came from one sample that was sequenced in a study of CXCR3-negative and CXCR3-positive naive CD8 T cells. The study made its TRB cDNA libraries by 5' RACE, adding UMI labels. After re-calling the 5' RACE reads, TCRdb lists one entry per CDR3 protein, DNA absent. In all, the sample yields 100,000 to 150,000 distinct CDR3 sequences. Material for sequencing was naive CXCR3- CD8+ T cells from blood. The subset: CD45RO-CCR7+CD27+CD95- naive CD8+ T cells lacking CXCR3 (TNR3-). The receptors derive from a human donor in good health. Some clones in this sample may be carry-over from other donors' samples.

The chain has TRBV29-1 and TRBJ2-3; lacking DNA, the TRBD2 call made by TCRdb goes unchecked. The germline gives CDR1 SQVTM, CDR2 ANQGSEA. This CDR3 region has 15 residues. The CDR3 here is CSVEDQAGHTDTQYF.

The chain links TRBV20-1 to TRBJ2-3; TCRdb returns TRBD2, unconfirmable since there is no DNA. This CDR3 has 16 residues. The germline V gene encodes CDR1 DFQATT and CDR2 SNEGSKA (reference sequence). The CDR3 is CSARGFSSGRTDTQYF.

The V gene is TRBV6-2 or TRBV6-3, the J gene TRBJ1-5. This CDR3 has 12 residues. In germline, CDR1 is MNHEY, CDR2 SVGEGT. The CDR3 loop is CASSIGIQPQHF.

This rearrangement joins TRBV5-1 to TRBJ1-2; the TRBD1 assignment by TCRdb is unverifiable without DNA. CDR3 length: 13 residues. Germline lookup yields CDR1 SGHRS and CDR2 YFSETQ. The CDR3 protein is CASSPDRGLGYTF. The full variable domain, rest sourced from reference TRBV5-1 and TRBJ1-2, is KAGVTQTPRYLIKTRGQQVTLSCSPISGHRSVSWYQQTPGQGLQFLFEYFSETQRNKGNFPGRFSGRQFSNSRSEMNVSTLELGDSALYLCASSPDRGLGYTFGSGTRLTVV.

The rearrangement links TRBV27 to TRBJ2-7; without DNA, the TCRdb call of TRBD1 cannot be checked. The CDR3 is 15 amino acids. In germline, CDR1 is MNHEY, CDR2 SMNVEV (reference sequence). CDR3 residues: CASRDLQGAPHEQYF.